This T cell receptor beta chain was recovered during a study of shared clonotypes between healthy human individuals. The germline V and J ends were trimmed by 3 bases and 4 bases, with 9 bases remaining between them. This CDR3 is built from 13 residues. The germline CDR1 and CDR2 sequences are MDHEN and SYDVKM. TCRdb's table, derived via immunoSEQ multiplex PCR, lists solely in-frame clones and lacks some. Counted here are 2 million to 3 million clones, around 94% occurring once; the ten biggest clones make up over 0.12%. The TCR originated in a man younger than 35 in good health. The V call is TRBV28, the J call TRBJ2-5, with a weak D call TRBD2 (5 bases). Sequenced input: naive CD4+ T cells sorted from blood. Subset given: CD45RA+ positively selected. The CDR3: CASSFLAPETQYF. The CDR3 DNA is TGTGCCAGCAGTTTCCTAGCACCAGAGACCCAGTACTTC.